This passage covers 20 T cell receptor beta chains from one sample sequenced in a study. In TCRdb, the 5' RACE reads were re-called with MiXCR into one record per CDR3 protein. The data hold 25,000 to 35,000 distinct CDR3 sequences, with around 24% observed a single time. Sequenced material: memory CD4+ T cells sorted from blood. Noted subset: memory CD4+ T cells, CD4+CD45RO+CD25-. The receptor set was obtained from a female donor with breast cancer.

The V gene is TRBV12-3 or TRBV12-4, the J gene TRBJ2-5; D may be TRBD1 or TRBD2 (5 bases each). This CDR3 is 11 amino acids long. V lost 6 bases to trimming and J lost 9 bases, with 11 bases between them. The CDR3 protein is CASRNQGPQYF. The CDR3 bases are TGTGCCAGCAGAAACCAGGGACCCCAGTACTTC.

The V and J genes are TRBV6-2 or TRBV6-3 and TRBJ1-1, with TRBD1 as a possible D gene (6 bases). Germline CDR1 is MNHEY and CDR2 is SVGEGT. V lost 10 bases and J 2 bases, leaving 17 bases between the germline ends. The CDR3 is 14 amino acids. The CDR3 is CATSLQGFNTEAFF. As DNA, the CDR3 is TGTGCCACCAGCCTTCAGGGGTTTAACACTGAAGCTTTCTTT.

Details on this clonotype: Mismatch with germline at one junction end may stem from a read error. The rearrangement links TRBV5-1 to TRBJ1-1; 10 positions agree with TRBD1. This CDR3 spans 15 amino acids. The germline gives CDR1 SGHRS, CDR2 YFSETQ. This CDR3 reads CASSTRQGAGTEAFF. The CDR3 DNA reads as TGCGCCAGCAGCACCCGACAGGGGGCGGGGACTGAAGCTTTCTTC.

The chain uses TRBV9 and TRBJ2-1; D possibly corresponds to TRBD2 (5 bases). CDR3 size: 14 residues. Trimming removed 0 bases at V and 6 bases at J, with 10 bases between. Germline CDR1 SGDLS, CDR2 YYNGEE. The chain's CDR3 is CASSVAGKVNEQFF. CDR3 sequence (DNA): TGTGCCAGCAGCGTAGCGGGGAAGGTCAATGAGCAGTTCTTC.

This clonotype was counted only a few times. The chain uses TRBV28 and TRBJ2-5; 10 bases are shared with TRBD2. Germline V gene sequence: CDR1 MDHEN, CDR2 SYDVKM. The CDR3 contains 15 residues. V shed 3 bases and J 2 bases; nucleotides not matched to a gene: 3. CDR3 DNA: TGTGCCAGCAGTTTGGCTAGCGGGAGTCAAGAGACCCAGTACTTC. Its translation is CASSLASGSQETQYF.

By its share, this clonotype is medium-sized. This chain links TRBV12-3 or TRBV12-4 with TRBJ1-1; 10 positions agree with TRBD1. CDR3 size: 13 residues. The V gene end was trimmed by 6 bases and the J gene end by 11 bases; junction bases not matched to a gene: 9. The CDR3, as DNA: TGTGCCAGCAGACCGGGACAGGGGCCAAGGGCTTTCTTT. Protein product: CASRPGQGPRAFF.

In this sample, this clonotype turned up many times. V is TRBV6-1 and J is TRBJ2-7; TRBD2 agrees at 7 bases. This CDR3 contains 15 residues. Germline CDR1 is MNHNS and CDR2 is SASEGT. The junction had 7 bases not matched to a gene; V was cut back by 2 bases and J by 3 bases. CDR3 DNA: TGTGCCAGCAGTGAAACGCGGGGGAGCTTCTACGAGCAGTACTTC. Amino acid sequence: CASSETRGSFYEQYF.

In its sample, this clonotype ranks as medium-sized. This sequence joins TRBV6-6 and TRBJ1-4, with 8 positions matching TRBD1. Germline loops: CDR1 MNHNY, CDR2 SVGAGI (reference sequence). Trimming removed 5 bases from V and 7 bases from J; junction bases left unmatched: 6. The CDR3 loop spans 14 amino acids. The DNA for the CDR3 is TGTGCCAGCAGTGAGACAGGGGCTTCTGAAAAACTGTTTTTT. Its protein is CASSETGASEKLFF.

The chain's CDR3 is CASSPRVISGSRTGELFF. The CDR3 region has the DNA TGTGCCAGCAGCCCCCGAGTCATTAGCGGGAGTCGAACCGGGGAGCTGTTTTTT. The genes are TRBV7-9 and TRBJ2-2; 9 bases agree with TRBD2. The trim removed 5 bases at V and 5 bases at J, leaving 15 bases unmatched. The CDR3 has 18 residues. Germline V gene data show CDR1 as SEHNR and CDR2 as FQNEAQ (reference sequence).

The J gene is TRBJ2-2, the V gene TRBV27, with 11 bases matching TRBD2. This CDR3 has 17 amino acids. V lost 0 bases, J lost 3 bases, and 3 bases stayed unmatched. The V gene's germline CDR1 is MNHEY and CDR2 SMNVEV (reference sequence). In DNA, the CDR3 is TGTGCCAGCAGTTTATCACTAGCGGGGGCGGACACCGGGGAGCTGTTTTTT. It is translated as CASSLSLAGADTGELFF.

This clonotype was counted once. A much larger clone differs from this one at a single base, so this may be a read error. The chain couples TRBV7-2 to TRBJ2-3; 14 nucleotides agree with TRBD2. Germline V lookup: CDR1 SGHTA, CDR2 FQGNSA. This CDR3 spans 16 amino acids. V lost 4 bases, J lost 3 bases, and 3 bases stayed unmatched. The CDR3 spells CASSSRLAGGTDTQYF. Here the CDR3 DNA reads TGTGCCAGCAGCTCACGACTAGCGGGGGGGACAGATACGCAGTATTTT.

This chain connects TRBV12-3 or TRBV12-4 to TRBJ1-2; tentatively, D is TRBD1 (5 bases). Trimming cost V 5 bases and J 6 bases, with 10 bases left between them. The CDR3 runs to 12 residues. CDR3 sequence: CASSAGGDGYTF. The CDR3 nucleotides are TGTGCCAGCAGTGCGGGGGGGGATGGCTACACCTTC.

This clonotype was recorded many times. The chain recombines TRBV7-3 with TRBJ2-1; 16 nucleotides align to TRBD2. Unmatched junction bases numbered 5, after V lost 4 bases and J lost 8 bases. The CDR3 covers 16 residues. Per germline, CDR1 SGHTA and CDR2 FQGTGA. CDR3 sequence (DNA): TGTGCCAGCAGCTCGGGACTAGCGGGAGGGCCGTATGAGCAGTTCTTC. Residues: CASSSGLAGGPYEQFF.

There are a few counts of this clonotype. V and J are TRBV7-9 and TRBJ2-7, with D maybe TRBD2 (6 bases). This CDR3 has 15 residues. V lost 2 bases and J 2 bases, leaving 13 bases between the germline ends. The germline V gene encodes CDR1 SEHNR and CDR2 FQNEAQ (reference sequence). This CDR3 reads CASSLTERVTYEQYF. Here the CDR3 DNA reads TGTGCCAGCAGCTTAACGGAGCGGGTAACCTACGAGCAGTACTTC.

The rearrangement links TRBV24-1 to TRBJ2-2; no definite D call. The length of the CDR3 is 14 residues. With 6 bases removed from V and 7 bases from J, the gap between germline ends came to 14 bases. Germline CDR1 KGHDR, CDR2 SFDVKD. The CDR3 spells CATSLLGSGGELFF. The CDR3 region has the DNA TGTGCCACCAGTTTGCTAGGTTCGGGCGGGGAGCTGTTTTTT.

In this sample, this clonotype turned up a few times. The rearrangement uses TRBV4-2 and TRBJ2-7, with no clear D. Per the germline V gene, CDR1 is LGHNA and CDR2 is YNFKEQ. Trimming cost V 1 base and J 0 bases, with 10 bases left between them. The CDR3 covers 15 residues. CDR3 sequence reads: CASSQVVQSSYEQYF. DNA for the CDR3: TGTGCCAGCAGCCAAGTGGTACAAAGCTCCTACGAGCAGTACTTC.

This clonotype was picked up one time. Without the conserved terminal phenylalanine or tryptophan, this CDR3 likely stems from a read error. The rearrangement uses TRBV6-2 or TRBV6-3 and TRBJ2-5; the match to TRBD2 covers 7 bases. CDR1 MNHEY and CDR2 SVGEGT come from the germline V gene. The CDR3 runs 13 residues. V lost 4 bases, J lost 4 bases, and 3 bases stayed unmatched. CDR3 loop: CASSSGGRETQYS. The CDR3 DNA reads TGTGCCAGCAGTTCCGGCGGGAGAGAGACCCAGTACTCC.

As regards this clonotype: Being one base from a much bigger clone, this may be a read error. The J gene is TRBJ1-2, the V gene TRBV9; a possible D gene is TRBD1 (6 bases). The CDR3 is 16 amino acids. Germline loops: CDR1 SGDLS, CDR2 YYNGEE. Trimming shortened V by 7 bases and J by 5 bases, and 24 bases separated the two germline ends. In DNA form, the CDR3 reads TGTGCCAGCGGTTCTACCGGGACACCAGGAAGATATGGCTACACCTTC. This encodes CASGSTGTPGRYGYTF.

This clonotype was recorded at least ten times. V usage is TRBV27 and J usage is TRBJ1-5; possible D gene TRBD1, 5 bases. From germline, CDR1 is MNHEY and CDR2 SMNVEV (reference sequence). This CDR3 comprises 15 residues. V lost 4 bases and J 3 bases, leaving 13 bases between the germline ends. The CDR3 nucleotides are TGTGCCAGCAGTTCAACCGGGACTCACAATCAGCCCCAGCATTTT. It is translated as CASSSTGTHNQPQHF.

The V and J genes are TRBV4-1 and TRBJ2-4, with D possibly TRBD1 on 5 matching bases. Germline V gives CDR1 MGHRA, CDR2 YSYEKL. Trimming took off 4 bases at V and 6 bases at J, with 19 bases between the two ends. The CDR3 covers 16 residues. The CDR3 DNA is TGCGCCAGCAGCCCGGAACCGGCAGGGTGGGCAAACATTCAGTACTTC. The encoded protein is CASSPEPAGWANIQYF.